The clone carrying this T cell receptor (beta chain) has just a few counts. This sample is drawn from a study of T cells in Graves' hyperthyroidism and ophthalmopathy. Study summary: Once the initial diagnosis was made, peripheral blood was obtained before any treatment.

CDR1 is MNHNS and CDR2 is SASEGT in the germline V gene. This CDR3 spans 16 amino acids. Trimming pared 6 bases from V and 1 base from J, leaving 18 bases between. Amplified TCR beta CDR3 regions derived from RNA transcripts. First-round RT-PCR with HTBI primers amplified the TCR CDR3 region. Via MiXCR, TCRdb re-called the multiplex PCR reads, giving one row per CDR3 protein. Of 550,000 to 600,000 distinct CDR3 sequences in the sample, 14% were seen once. The study based diagnoses on clinical symptoms, serum thyroxine and TRAb, thyroid ultrasound and orbital computed tomography. The sequence came from a woman aged 18-30 years with Graves' ophthalmopathy. This chain joins TRBV6-1 and TRBJ1-1; tentative D call: TRBD1 (5 bases). Sequenced material: blood. The CDR3 spells CASRIGSTRGNTEAFF. CDR3 bases: TGTGCCAGCAGGATAGGCAGTACGAGGGGGAACACTGAAGCTTTCTTT.